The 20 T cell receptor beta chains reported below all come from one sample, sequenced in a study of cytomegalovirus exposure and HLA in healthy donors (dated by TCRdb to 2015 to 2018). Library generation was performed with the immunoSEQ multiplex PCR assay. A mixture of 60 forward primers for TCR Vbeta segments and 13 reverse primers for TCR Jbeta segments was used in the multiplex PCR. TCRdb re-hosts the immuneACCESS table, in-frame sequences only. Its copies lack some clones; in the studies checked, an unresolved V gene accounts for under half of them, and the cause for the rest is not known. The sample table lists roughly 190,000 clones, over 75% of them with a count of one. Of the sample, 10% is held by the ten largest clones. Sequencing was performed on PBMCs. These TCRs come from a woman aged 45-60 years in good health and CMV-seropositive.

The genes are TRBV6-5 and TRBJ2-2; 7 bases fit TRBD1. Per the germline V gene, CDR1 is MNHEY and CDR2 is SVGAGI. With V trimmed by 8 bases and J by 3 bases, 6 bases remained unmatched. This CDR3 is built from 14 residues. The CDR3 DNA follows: TGTGCCAGCCTCGACAGGGCGGACACCGGGGAGCTGTTTTTT. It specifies CASLDRADTGELFF.

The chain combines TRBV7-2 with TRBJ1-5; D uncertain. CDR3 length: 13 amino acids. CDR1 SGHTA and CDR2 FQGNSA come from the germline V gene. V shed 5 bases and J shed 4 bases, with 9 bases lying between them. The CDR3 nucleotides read TGTGCCAGCAGCCGCGGCTCAAATCAGCCCCAGCATTTT. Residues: CASSRGSNQPQHF.

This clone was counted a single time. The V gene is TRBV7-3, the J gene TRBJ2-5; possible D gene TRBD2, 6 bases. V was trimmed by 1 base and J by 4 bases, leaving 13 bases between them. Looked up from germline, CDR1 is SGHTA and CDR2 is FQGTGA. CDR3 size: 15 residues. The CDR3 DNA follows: TGTGCCAGCAGCTTAAGTCTAGCGTCCCCAGAGACCCAGTACTTC. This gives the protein CASSLSLASPETQYF.

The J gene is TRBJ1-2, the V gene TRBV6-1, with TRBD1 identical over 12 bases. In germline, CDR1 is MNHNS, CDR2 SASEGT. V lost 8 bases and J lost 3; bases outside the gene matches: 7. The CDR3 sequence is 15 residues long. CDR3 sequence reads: CASGTGGSGDYGYTF. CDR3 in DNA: TGTGCCAGCGGGACAGGGGGCAGCGGGGACTATGGCTACACCTTC.

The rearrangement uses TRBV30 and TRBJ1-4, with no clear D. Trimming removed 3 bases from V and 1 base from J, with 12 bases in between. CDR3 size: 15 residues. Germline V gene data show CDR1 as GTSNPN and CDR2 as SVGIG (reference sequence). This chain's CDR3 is CAWSPNLGTNEKLFF. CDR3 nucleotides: TGTGCCTGGAGCCCCAACCTCGGAACTAATGAAAAACTGTTTTTT.

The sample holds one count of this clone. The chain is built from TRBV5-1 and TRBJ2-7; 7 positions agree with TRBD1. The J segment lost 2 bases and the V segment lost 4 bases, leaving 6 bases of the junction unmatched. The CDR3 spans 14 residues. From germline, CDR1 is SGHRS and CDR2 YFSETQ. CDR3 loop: CASSPRTGPYEQYF. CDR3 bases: TGCGCCAGCAGCCCGCGGACAGGCCCCTACGAGCAGTACTTC.

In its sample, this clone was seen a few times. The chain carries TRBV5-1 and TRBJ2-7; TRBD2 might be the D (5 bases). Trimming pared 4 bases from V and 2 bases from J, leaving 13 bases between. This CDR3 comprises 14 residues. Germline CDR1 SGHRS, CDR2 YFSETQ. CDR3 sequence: CASSPAGVPYEQYF. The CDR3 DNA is TGCGCCAGCAGCCCTGCCGGGGTGCCCTACGAGCAGTACTTC.

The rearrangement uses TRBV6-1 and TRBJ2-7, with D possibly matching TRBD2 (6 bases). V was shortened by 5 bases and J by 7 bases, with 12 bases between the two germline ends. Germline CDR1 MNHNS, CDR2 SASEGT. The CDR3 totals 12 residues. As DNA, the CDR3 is TGTGCCAGCAGTAGACTGGGGGGTGAGCAGTACTTC. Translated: CASSRLGGEQYF.

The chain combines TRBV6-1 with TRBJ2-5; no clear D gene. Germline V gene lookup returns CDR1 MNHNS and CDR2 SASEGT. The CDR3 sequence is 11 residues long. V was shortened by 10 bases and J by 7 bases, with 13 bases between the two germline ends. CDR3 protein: CAILSRGTQYF. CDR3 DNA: TGTGCCATCCTATCTAGAGGGACCCAGTACTTC.

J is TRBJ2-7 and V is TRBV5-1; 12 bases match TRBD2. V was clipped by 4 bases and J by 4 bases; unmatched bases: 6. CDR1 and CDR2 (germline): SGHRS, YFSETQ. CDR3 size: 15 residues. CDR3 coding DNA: TGCGCCAGCAGCCCTCTAGCGGGGGGGAATTACGAGCAGTACTTC. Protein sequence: CASSPLAGGNYEQYF.

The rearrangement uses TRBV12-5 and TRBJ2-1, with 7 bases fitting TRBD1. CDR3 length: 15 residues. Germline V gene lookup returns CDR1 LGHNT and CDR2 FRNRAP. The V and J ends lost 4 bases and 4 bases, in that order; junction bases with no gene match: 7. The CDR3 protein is CASGSYRGRYNEQFF. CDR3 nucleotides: TGTGCTAGTGGTTCGTACAGGGGTAGATACAATGAGCAGTTCTTC.

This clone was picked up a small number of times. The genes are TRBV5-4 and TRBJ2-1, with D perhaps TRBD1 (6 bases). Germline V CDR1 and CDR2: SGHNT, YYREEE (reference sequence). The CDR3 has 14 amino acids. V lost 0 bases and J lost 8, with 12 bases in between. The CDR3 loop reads CASSLGGGRDEQFF. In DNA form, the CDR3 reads TGTGCCAGCAGCTTGGGAGGGGGTCGGGATGAGCAGTTCTTC.

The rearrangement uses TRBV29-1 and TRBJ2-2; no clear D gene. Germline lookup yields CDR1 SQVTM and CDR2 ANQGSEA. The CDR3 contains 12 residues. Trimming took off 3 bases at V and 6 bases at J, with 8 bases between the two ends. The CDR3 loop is CSVERFSGELFF. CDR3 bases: TGCAGCGTTGAGCGGTTTTCCGGGGAGCTGTTTTTT.

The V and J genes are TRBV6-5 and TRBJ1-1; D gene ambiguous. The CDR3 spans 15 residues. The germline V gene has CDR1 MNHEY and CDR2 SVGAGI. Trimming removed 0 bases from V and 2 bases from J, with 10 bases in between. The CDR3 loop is CASSYSAATNTEAFF. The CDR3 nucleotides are TGTGCCAGCAGTTACTCAGCGGCGACTAACACTGAAGCTTTCTTT.

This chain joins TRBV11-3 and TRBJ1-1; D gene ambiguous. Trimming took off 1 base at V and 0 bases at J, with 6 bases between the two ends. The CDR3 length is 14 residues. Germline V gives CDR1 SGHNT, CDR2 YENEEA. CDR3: CASSLGAVNTEAFF. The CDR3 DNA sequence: TGTGCCAGCAGCTTAGGGGCCGTGAACACTGAAGCTTTCTTT.

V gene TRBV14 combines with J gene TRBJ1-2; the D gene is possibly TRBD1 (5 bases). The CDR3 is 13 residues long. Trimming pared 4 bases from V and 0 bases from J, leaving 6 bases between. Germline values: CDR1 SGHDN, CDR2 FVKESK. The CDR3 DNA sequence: TGTGCCAGCAGCCGGACAACTAACTATGGCTACACCTTC. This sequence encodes CASSRTTNYGYTF.

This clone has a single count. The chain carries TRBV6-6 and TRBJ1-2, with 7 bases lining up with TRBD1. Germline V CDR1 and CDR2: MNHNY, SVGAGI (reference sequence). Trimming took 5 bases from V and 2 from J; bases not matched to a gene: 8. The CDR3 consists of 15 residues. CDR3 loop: CASSLSLTGNYGYTF. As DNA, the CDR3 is TGTGCCAGCAGTCTATCCTTGACAGGGAACTATGGCTACACCTTC.

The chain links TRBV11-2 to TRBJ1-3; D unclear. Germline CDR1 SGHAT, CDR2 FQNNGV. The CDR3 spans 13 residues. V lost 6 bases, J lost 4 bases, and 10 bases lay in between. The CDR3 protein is CASRSGFGNTIYF. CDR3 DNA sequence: TGTGCCAGCAGGTCCGGGTTCGGAAACACCATATATTTT.

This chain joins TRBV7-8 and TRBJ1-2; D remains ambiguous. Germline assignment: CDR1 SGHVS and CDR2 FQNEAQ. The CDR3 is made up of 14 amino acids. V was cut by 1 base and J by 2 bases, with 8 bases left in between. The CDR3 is CASSLVDGNYGYTF. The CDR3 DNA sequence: TGTGCCAGCAGCTTAGTTGACGGGAACTATGGCTACACCTTC.

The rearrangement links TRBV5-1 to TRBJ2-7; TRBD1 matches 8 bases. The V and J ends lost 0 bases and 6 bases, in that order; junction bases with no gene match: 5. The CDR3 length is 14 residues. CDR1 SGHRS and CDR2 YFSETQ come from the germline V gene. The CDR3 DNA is TGCGCCAGCAGCTTGGTACAGGGGGAGACCGAGCAGTACTTC. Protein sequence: CASSLVQGETEQYF. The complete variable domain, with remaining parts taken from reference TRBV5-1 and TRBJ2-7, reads KAGVTQTPRYLIKTRGQQVTLSCSPISGHRSVSWYQQTPGQGLQFLFEYFSETQRNKGNFPGRFSGRQFSNSRSEMNVSTLELGDSALYLCASSLVQGETEQYFGPGTRLTVT.